Each of the 24 T cell receptor beta chains below was sequenced from the same sample in a study of cytomegalovirus exposure and HLA in healthy donors. The PCR employed 60 Vbeta primers together with 13 Jbeta primers. This table comes from immunoSEQ multiplex PCR, and its TCRdb copy is limited to in-frame clones, with some not included. In the table there are approximately 120,000 clones, approximately 10% of which are singletons. Sequenced input: PBMCs. Source of these receptors: a woman younger than 30 in good health and CMV-seropositive.

CDR3 amino acids: CASSRETSGSYNEQFF. CDR3 bases: TGTGCCAGCAGCCGCGAGACTAGCGGGAGTTACAATGAGCAGTTCTTC. The chain recombines TRBV4-2 with TRBJ2-1; 12 bases are a match to TRBD2. CDR3 length equals 16 residues. J was trimmed by 4 bases and V by 4 bases; bases with no gene match: 5. The germline V gene encodes CDR1 LGHNA and CDR2 YNFKEQ.

The CDR3 region is CASRVTGIDTGELFF. In DNA, the CDR3 is TGTGCCAGCAGGGTGACAGGGATTGACACCGGGGAGCTGTTTTTT. This sequence joins TRBV6-5 and TRBJ2-2; 7 bases line up with TRBD1. The V gene's germline CDR1 is MNHEY and CDR2 SVGAGI. Trimming took 6 bases from V and 3 from J; bases not matched to a gene: 7. The CDR3 runs to 15 residues.

The chain is built from TRBV6-1 and TRBJ2-3; TRBD2 aligns across 14 bases. CDR1 is MNHNS and CDR2 is SASEGT in the germline V gene. J was trimmed by 7 bases and V by 2 bases; bases with no gene match: 5. This CDR3 is built from 16 residues. The CDR3 here is CASSEQGLAGVNTQYF. In DNA form, the CDR3 reads TGTGCCAGCAGTGAACAGGGACTAGCGGGAGTAAATACGCAGTATTTT.

This clone was picked up a small number of times. The gene calls are TRBV7-9 and TRBJ2-7; D might be TRBD2 (5 bases). Germline lookup yields CDR1 SEHNR and CDR2 FQNEAQ (reference sequence). The CDR3 spans 13 residues. Trimming shortened V by 0 bases and J by 6 bases, and 9 bases separated the two germline ends. The CDR3 DNA reads TGTGCCAGCAGCTTAGCGTCCAGCGGCGAGCAGTACTTC. The encoded protein is CASSLASSGEQYF.

The chain has TRBV28 and TRBJ1-4; 7 positions agree with TRBD1. The ends lost 3 bases at V and 8 bases at J; junction bases unmatched: 9. From germline, CDR1 is MDHEN and CDR2 SYDVKM. This CDR3 region has 15 residues. The CDR3 protein is CASSFFVRDSEKLFF. CDR3 DNA sequence: TGTGCCAGCAGTTTTTTTGTGAGGGACAGCGAAAAACTGTTTTTT.

The J gene is TRBJ2-7, the V gene TRBV25-1; the D gene is possibly TRBD2 (5 bases). The germline gives CDR1 MGHDK, CDR2 SYGVNS. V lost 4 bases and J lost 0, with 13 bases in between. The CDR3 consists of 15 residues. The CDR3 loop reads CASSGAGMFSYEQYF. In nucleotides, the CDR3 is TGTGCCAGCAGTGGGGCGGGCATGTTCTCCTACGAGCAGTACTTC.

The chain carries TRBV19 and TRBJ2-2; 7 bases align to TRBD2. The length of the CDR3 is 13 residues. Per the germline V gene, CDR1 is LNHDA and CDR2 is SQIVND (reference sequence). Trimming removed 6 bases from V and 7 bases from J; junction bases left unmatched: 5. CDR3 loop: CASSSREYGELFF. The CDR3 DNA reads TGTGCCAGTAGCTCGCGGGAGTACGGGGAGCTGTTTTTT.

This clone was detected only a few times. This chain uses TRBV4-1 with TRBJ2-7; TRBD1 matches 7 bases. The CDR3 length is 15 residues. In germline, CDR1 is MGHRA, CDR2 YSYEKL. The V and J ends lost 1 base and 2 bases, in that order; junction bases with no gene match: 5. CDR3 in DNA: TGCGCCAGCAGCCAAGGAACAGGGGAAACCTACGAGCAGTACTTC. Amino acids: CASSQGTGETYEQYF.

The chain couples TRBV13 to TRBJ1-1; D gene unclear. V was trimmed by 4 bases and J by 6 bases, leaving 12 bases between them. Germline CDR1 is PRHDT and CDR2 is FYEKMQ (reference sequence). The CDR3 sequence is 13 residues long. The CDR3 nucleotides are TGTGCCAGCAGCTCCGGGTCGACGCCTGAAGCTTTCTTT. Translated: CASSSGSTPEAFF.

The chain couples TRBV5-1 to TRBJ1-2, with TRBD1 matching over 8 bases. CDR3 length: 14 residues. Germline CDR1 SGHRS, CDR2 YFSETQ. V lost 4 bases, J lost 2 bases, and 4 bases stayed unmatched. CDR3 region: CASSQGQVNYGYTF. CDR3 coding DNA: TGCGCCAGCAGCCAGGGACAGGTCAACTATGGCTACACCTTC. Full variable domain (rest looked up from reference TRBV5-1 and TRBJ1-2): KAGVTQTPRYLIKTRGQQVTLSCSPISGHRSVSWYQQTPGQGLQFLFEYFSETQRNKGNFPGRFSGRQFSNSRSEMNVSTLELGDSALYLCASSQGQVNYGYTFGSGTRLTVV.

In its sample, this clone was seen a few times. CDR3 residues: CASSKQGPIQETQYF. The CDR3 bases are TGTGCCAGCAGTAAACAGGGACCTATCCAAGAGACCCAGTACTTC. The genes are TRBV25-1 and TRBJ2-5, with D perhaps matching TRBD1 (6 bases). Germline assignment: CDR1 MGHDK and CDR2 SYGVNS. The CDR3 totals 15 residues. V was shortened by 5 bases and J by 1 base, with 14 bases between the two germline ends.

The sample holds a few counts of this clone. The chain recombines TRBV7-9 with TRBJ1-2; D remains ambiguous. In germline, CDR1 is SEHNR, CDR2 FQNEAQ (reference sequence). CDR3 size: 14 residues. V was cut by 7 bases and J by 3 bases, with 15 bases left in between. CDR3 amino acids: CASNLERLDYGYTF. The CDR3, as DNA: TGTGCCAGCAACCTTGAGCGGCTGGACTATGGCTACACCTTC.

The J gene is TRBJ2-7, the V gene TRBV14; TRBD1 matches at 8 bases. The CDR3 runs to 15 residues. Per the germline V gene, CDR1 is SGHDN and CDR2 is FVKESK. J gave up 4 bases and V 1 base, and 6 bases lay outside the gene matches. CDR3 DNA: TGTGCCAGCAGCCAAGGACAGGGGTGGTTGTACGAGCAGTACTTC. This encodes CASSQGQGWLYEQYF.

A few counts support this clone. V gene TRBV7-9 combines with J gene TRBJ2-7; 11 bases align to TRBD2. Germline V gene lookup returns CDR1 SEHNR and CDR2 FQNEAQ (reference sequence). V lost 4 bases to trimming and J lost 3 bases; unmatched junction nucleotides: 11. CDR3 length equals 17 residues. CDR3 DNA: TGTGCCAGCAGCTCCGGAGAACTAGCGGGAGTGTTCTACGAGCAGTACTTC. This codes for CASSSGELAGVFYEQYF.

About this clone: Other nucleotide sequences in the sample specify the same CDR3. J is TRBJ2-1 and V is TRBV5-1, with TRBD1 matching over 10 bases. Trimming at V came to 2 bases and at J to 7 bases, leaving 3 bases not matched to a gene. CDR1 is SGHRS, CDR2 YFSETQ, per germline. The CDR3 consists of 14 residues. The CDR3 sequence: CASSLGQGGNEQFF. CDR3 bases: TGCGCCAGCAGCTTAGGACAGGGGGGTAATGAGCAGTTCTTC.

The rearrangement uses TRBV5-1 and TRBJ2-1; TRBD2 aligns across 11 bases. V shed 1 base, J shed 8 bases, and the junction held 8 bases outside the gene matches. This CDR3 spans 16 amino acids. Germline-derived CDR1 and CDR2 are SGHRS and YFSETQ. This CDR3 reads CASSLMTSGIADEQFF. The CDR3 region has the DNA TGCGCCAGCAGCTTGATGACTAGCGGGATCGCTGATGAGCAGTTCTTC.

With regard to this clone: This CDR3 is also generated by other DNA sequences in the sample. The V gene is TRBV30, the J gene TRBJ2-2; no clear D. The CDR3 contains 11 residues. Trimming stripped 3 bases from V and 5 bases from J, with 4 bases between. CDR1 is GTSNPN and CDR2 is SVGIG in the germline V gene (reference sequence). In DNA, the CDR3 is TGTGCCTGGAGGAGGACCGGGGAGCTGTTTTTT. Amino acid sequence: CAWRRTGELFF.

As for this clone: A junction boundary mismatches the germline segment, possibly from a read error. The V call is TRBV4-1, the J call TRBJ2-3; 7 nucleotides match TRBD2. CDR3 length: 11 amino acids. Germline values: CDR1 MGHRA, CDR2 YSYEKL. This CDR3 is CASSQLQGLQF. DNA for the CDR3: TGCGCCAGCAGCCAACTCCAGGGACTACAGTTT.

This clone turned up a few times. V usage is TRBV5-1 and J usage is TRBJ2-5; TRBD2 might be the D (5 bases). The CDR3 is 12 residues long. CDR1 and CDR2 from the germline V gene are SGHRS and YFSETQ. Trimming cost V 2 bases and J 3 bases, with 5 bases left between them. The DNA of the CDR3 is TGCGCCAGCAGCTTCGGGGAAGAGACCCAGTACTTC. Translating gives CASSFGEETQYF.

This clone occurred a few times. The V call is TRBV5-6, the J call TRBJ1-1; the D gene is possibly TRBD1 (5 bases). CDR1 and CDR2 from the germline V gene are SGHDT and YYEEEE. The CDR3 totals 14 residues. V was cut by 0 bases and J by 6 bases, with 12 bases left in between. Here the CDR3 DNA reads TGTGCCAGCAGCTTGGATGCGGGGGTCGCTGAAGCTTTCTTT. Translating gives CASSLDAGVAEAFF.

This clone was seen more than once but under ten times. The chain links TRBV6-1 to TRBJ2-5; 7 positions match TRBD1. CDR1 and CDR2 from the germline V gene are MNHNS and SASEGT. The CDR3 runs 14 residues. V trimming: 5 bases; J trimming: 5 bases; junction bases outside the gene matches: 8. CDR3 in amino acids: CASSPWTGLETQYF. For the CDR3, the DNA is TGTGCCAGCAGTCCCTGGACAGGTCTGGAGACCCAGTACTTC.

This clone was observed a few times. This chain uses TRBV4-1 with TRBJ2-7; perhaps TRBD2 as D (5 bases). CDR1 is MGHRA, CDR2 YSYEKL, per germline. Between the trimmed V and J ends, which lost 3 bases and 2 bases, there was a span of 14 bases. The CDR3 spans 15 residues. CDR3 in amino acids: CASSHPTEGTYEQYF. The CDR3 bases are TGCGCCAGCAGCCACCCTACCGAGGGAACCTACGAGCAGTACTTC.

The J gene is TRBJ1-1, the V gene TRBV5-1; possibly TRBD1 for D (5 bases). This CDR3 comprises 13 residues. V was pared by 3 bases and J by 4 bases, with 10 bases between. Germline V CDR1 and CDR2: SGHRS, YFSETQ. The CDR3 reads CASSWGKTTEAFF. Here the CDR3 DNA reads TGCGCCAGCAGCTGGGGCAAAACCACTGAAGCTTTCTTT. The full variable domain, completed using reference TRBV5-1 and TRBJ1-1, is KAGVTQTPRYLIKTRGQQVTLSCSPISGHRSVSWYQQTPGQGLQFLFEYFSETQRNKGNFPGRFSGRQFSNSRSEMNVSTLELGDSALYLCASSWGKTTEAFFGQGTRLTVV.

This clone has just a few counts. The chain couples TRBV30 to TRBJ1-1; D possibly corresponds to TRBD1 (5 bases). Germline lookup yields CDR1 GTSNPN and CDR2 SVGIG (reference sequence). With 5 bases removed from V and 4 bases from J, the gap between germline ends came to 17 bases. The CDR3 loop spans 14 amino acids. The CDR3 protein is CAWARGAASTEAFF. As DNA, the CDR3 is TGTGCCTGGGCACGTGGGGCAGCCAGCACTGAAGCTTTCTTT.